This T cell receptor (beta chain) was retrieved from a study of blood T cell repertoires in COVID-19. Study in general: Both acute and convalescent COVID-19 samples were obtained from the United States, Italy and Spain.

Under the authors' procedure: Reference gene primer amplification in the assay estimated nucleated cell counts. The table came from immunoSEQ multiplex PCR; TCRdb's copy has only in-frame clones and leaves some out. The V and J calls and clone size were taken over from that table, and D and trimming were inferred from the DNA. The table shows under 350,000 clones, with about four fifths occurring only once. CDR3 length: 17 amino acids. CDR1 SGHTA and CDR2 FQGTGA come from the germline V gene. Unmatched junction bases numbered 11, after V lost 5 bases and J lost 1 base. The receptor comes from a woman aged 45 to 65 who had recovered from COVID-19. J is TRBJ2-1 and V is TRBV7-3, with 7 positions matching TRBD2. Sequencing was carried out using peripheral blood. This CDR3 is CASSPTEGAGSYNEQFF. As DNA, the CDR3 is TGTGCCAGCAGCCCGACGGAAGGAGCGGGATCCTACAATGAGCAGTTCTTC.